This T cell receptor (beta chain) derives from a study of control samples from healthy donors and cancer patients. The repertoire was sequenced with immunoSEQ multiplex PCR; TCRdb's copy has only in-frame clones and lacks some. Here the sample spans 50,000 to 55,000 clones, approximately 95% being singletons. The V and J ends lost 1 base and 4 bases, in that order; junction bases with no gene match: 10. The CDR3 has 18 residues. The germline CDR1 and CDR2 sequences are MGHRA and YSYEKL. This sequence originates from a man between 25 and 39 years old in good health. Source material: blood. The J gene is TRBJ2-3, the V gene TRBV4-1, with 11 nucleotides matching TRBD2. The CDR3 bases are TGCGCCAGCAGCCAAGCCGTCCTAGCGGGAGGTCGGGCAGATACGCAGTATTTT. This sequence encodes CASSQAVLAGGRADTQYF.